The 21 T cell receptor beta chains below come from one sample, sequenced in a study of tumor-infiltrating lymphocytes in primary liver carcinoma. A constant-region primer served to make TCR beta cDNA from around 500 ng total RNA. Libraries covering TCR beta were generated through three nested multiplex PCR rounds (using a slightly modified ARM-PCR). Use of TRBV1-TRBV30 forward primers with a C-beta reverse primer characterized the first two PCR rounds, which lasted 10 cycles each. From the multiplex PCR reads, TCRdb called clonotypes with MiXCR, one entry per CDR3 protein. Here the sample spans 300,000 to 350,000 distinct CDR3 sequences, almost 65% being singletons. Blood RNA originated from unsorted whole blood, with germline DNA additionally extracted. Sequencing was carried out using peripheral blood. The source is a man aged 35 to 55 with primary liver carcinoma and hepatitis B virus infection.

Comments on this clonotype: This may come from a read error, since a much larger clone is one base off. This chain joins TRBV4-3 and TRBJ2-7, with a possible D match to TRBD1 (5 bases). This CDR3 has 14 amino acids. The germline V gene encodes CDR1 LGHNA and CDR2 YSLEER. The germline V and J ends were trimmed by 1 base and 3 bases, with 10 bases remaining between them. The CDR3 sequence: CASSQGQSCYEQYF. CDR3 nucleotides: TGCGCCAGCAGCCAAGGACAGTCATGCTACGAGCAGTACTTC.

In regard to this clonotype: Just one base apart from a much larger clone, this may be a read error. The CDR3 here is CSVGAALSKGEQFF. For the CDR3, the DNA is TGCAGCGTTGGGGCGGCGCTCAGCAAAGGGGAGCAGTTCTTC. J is TRBJ2-1 and V is TRBV29-1; D remains ambiguous. Per germline, CDR1 SQVTM and CDR2 ANQGSEA. This CDR3 spans 14 amino acids. The ends were cut back, 4 bases at V and 10 bases at J, with 20 bases in the middle.

This clonotype has a single count. The chain uses TRBV11-2 and TRBJ2-3; D not resolved. With 1 base removed from V and 7 bases from J, the gap between germline ends came to 12 bases. CDR1 and CDR2 (germline): SGHAT, FQNNGV. CDR3 length: 14 amino acids. Here the CDR3 reads CASSLGIVAYTQYF. The CDR3 DNA is TGTGCCAGCAGCTTAGGGATAGTAGCATATACGCAGTATTTT.

About this clonotype: One base away lies a much larger clone, so this may be a sequencing read error. This likely comes from a read error, as the CDR3 has no conserved phenylalanine or tryptophan at its end. The chain carries TRBV10-3 and TRBJ2-2, with D perhaps matching TRBD1 (6 bases). V was clipped by 10 bases and J by 4 bases, with 19 bases between them. CDR1 is ENHRY and CDR2 is SYGVKD in the germline V gene. The CDR3 length is 15 residues. CDR3 in DNA: TGTGCCACATCGACCCAGGGGACGGGCACCGGGGAGCTGTTTTCT. Protein sequence: CATSTQGTGTGELFS.

This clonotype has a count of ten or more. V usage is TRBV6-5 and J usage is TRBJ1-1, with 8 bases that match TRBD1. This CDR3 is built from 16 residues. V dropped 8 bases and J dropped 3; count of bases not matched to a gene: 14. CDR1 and CDR2 (germline): MNHEY, SVGAGI. CDR3 coding DNA: TGTGCCAGCGTGGCCGGATACAGGGGGACCGACACTGAAGCTTTCTTT. Protein product: CASVAGYRGTDTEAFF.

This clonotype was counted many times. The chain employs TRBV4-1 and TRBJ2-3; 13 bases are a match to TRBD2. The CDR3 runs to 15 residues. CDR1 is MGHRA and CDR2 is YSYEKL in the germline V gene. The junction had 3 bases not matched to a gene; V was cut back by 4 bases and J by 5 bases. The CDR3 loop is CASSRTSGSVDTQYF. DNA of the CDR3: TGCGCCAGCAGCCGGACTAGCGGGAGTGTAGATACGCAGTATTTT.

With respect to this clonotype: The final CDR3 position lacks the conserved phenylalanine or tryptophan, pointing to a likely read error. The chain joins TRBV11-2 to TRBJ1-5; 8 nucleotides align to TRBD1. V was pared by 0 bases and J by 9 bases, with 10 bases of the junction left unmatched. Germline CDR1 is SGHAT and CDR2 is FQNNGV. The CDR3 has 16 amino acids. CDR3: CASSLDGGTGTGPQHL. DNA for the CDR3: TGTGCCAGCAGCTTAGATGGGGGGACAGGAACCGGGCCCCAGCATTTA.

A remark on this clonotype: This CDR3 is missing its conserved last phenylalanine or tryptophan, likely due to a read error. The chain recombines TRBV5-4 with TRBJ2-4, with D perhaps assigned TRBD1 or TRBD2 (5 bases each). The germline CDR1 and CDR2 sequences are SGHNT and YYREEE (reference sequence). The CDR3 spans 13 residues. V lost 6 bases to trimming and J lost 8 bases, with 15 bases between them. CDR3 sequence reads: CASINPGDDIQYL. The CDR3 bases are TGTGCCAGCATCAATCCCGGGGACGACATTCAGTACCTC.

On this clonotype: A read error may be the cause here, since a much bigger clone is one base away. The chain links TRBV5-1 to TRBJ2-5; 9 bases line up with TRBD2. Germline V gene sequence: CDR1 SGHRS, CDR2 YFSETQ. The CDR3 totals 17 residues. After removal of 1 base from V and 5 bases from J, the junction contained 12 bases not matched to a gene. CDR3 bases: TGCGCCAGCAGCTTGACGGTAGCGGGAGAATCTTGTGAGACCCAGTACTTC. It codes for CASSLTVAGESCETQYF.

This clonotype occurred once. This may be a read error: a much more frequent sequence differs by one nucleotide. The chain employs TRBV28 and TRBJ1-6, with D tentatively TRBD1 (6 bases). From germline, CDR1 is MDHEN and CDR2 SYDVKM. The CDR3 extends over 14 amino acids. The CDR3 sequence: CVSSLGGINSPLHF. The CDR3 nucleotides are TGTGTCAGCAGTTTAGGGGGGATTAATTCACCCCTCCACTTT.

By sample share, this clonotype is large. V and J are TRBV11-1 and TRBJ2-7, with D uncertain. The V end lost 4 bases, the J end lost 4 bases, and 8 bases lay between the germline ends. Germline CDR1 and CDR2: SGHAT and FQDESV (reference sequence). The CDR3 covers 12 residues. CDR3 sequence: CASSSKVYEQYF. The CDR3 DNA reads TGTGCCAGCAGCTCGAAAGTTTACGAGCAGTACTTC. Full variable domain (remainder filled in from reference TRBV11-1 and TRBJ2-7): EAEVAQSPRYKITEKSQAVAFWCDPISGHATLYWYRQILGQGPELLVQFQDESVVDDSQLPKDRFSAERLKGVDSTLKIQPAELGDSAMYLCASSSKVYEQYFGPGTRLTVT.

Regarding this clonotype: At one of its ends the junction is not consistent with the germline gene, which may arise from a read error. The genes are TRBV11-2 and TRBJ2-6, with D possibly being TRBD1 (6 bases). Germline lookup yields CDR1 SGHAT and CDR2 FQNNGV. The CDR3 has 17 amino acids. This CDR3 reads CASSSHRDTQQANALTF. The CDR3 nucleotides are TGTGCCAGCAGTAGTCACCGGGACACGCAACAGGCCAACGCCCTGACTTTC. Filled out from reference TRBV11-2 and TRBJ2-6, the complete variable domain reads EAGVAQSPRYKIIEKRQSVAFWCNPISGHATLYWYQQILGQGPKLLIQFQNNGVVDDSQLPKDRFSAERLKGVDSTLKIQPAKLEDSAVYLCASSSHRDTQQANALTFGAGSRLTVL.

The J gene is TRBJ2-3, the V gene TRBV11-1, with D hard to call. The CDR3 length is 14 residues. Per the germline V gene, CDR1 is SGHAT and CDR2 is FQDESV (reference sequence). Written as DNA, the CDR3 is TGTGTCAGAAGCGTGGCCGGGTCCACAGATACGCAGTATTTT. This codes for CVRSVAGSTDTQYF.

This clonotype was seen a few times. The chain joins TRBV6-2 or TRBV6-3 to TRBJ2-1; no definite D call. The CDR3 spans 13 residues. The V gene lost 5 bases and the J gene lost 4 bases, with 9 bases spanning the gap. From germline, CDR1 is MNHEY and CDR2 SVGEGT. CDR3 coding DNA: TGTGCCAGCAGTCCCAACTCGTACAATGAGCAGTTCTTC. The encoded protein is CASSPNSYNEQFF.

Concerning this clonotype itself: The junction departs from the called germline gene at one end, perhaps through a read error. This chain joins TRBV12-3 or TRBV12-4 and TRBJ2-7; 7 bases are shared with TRBD1. The length of the CDR3 is 14 residues. The CDR3 nucleotides are TGTGCCAGCGGTGACGCCGGGACAGCCTACGTGCAGTACTTC. It is translated as CASGDAGTAYVQYF.

About this clonotype: At one end, the junction sequence differs from germline, possibly due to a read error. This sequence joins TRBV6-5 and TRBJ1-1; D unresolved. CDR3 length: 16 amino acids. From germline, CDR1 is MNHEY and CDR2 SVGAGI. CDR3 loop: CASSQSSDGVGTKAFF. The DNA of the CDR3 is TGTGCCAGCAGTCAATCCTCAGACGGCGTTGGCACTAAAGCTTTCTTT.

Concerning this clonotype itself: The junction departs from germline at one end; a sequencing error may be responsible. CDR3 amino acids: CASSLSTAQESQYF. DNA for the CDR3: TGTGCCAGTAGCTTGTCGACAGCGCAAGAGTCCCAGTACTTC. J is TRBJ2-5 and V is TRBV11-2; possible D gene TRBD1, 5 bases. The CDR3 length is 14 residues. Germline lookup yields CDR1 SGHAT and CDR2 FQNNGV.

This clonotype has just one count. A junction end diverges from the germline sequence, so it may reflect a read error. This chain links TRBV6-5 with TRBJ2-5; TRBD1 matches at 9 bases. CDR3 size: 14 residues. Per germline, CDR1 MNHEY and CDR2 SVGAGI. The CDR3 reads CPSSLQGARGTQYF. The DNA for the CDR3 is TGTCCCAGCAGTCTACAGGGGGCCCGGGGGACCCAGTACTTC.

This clonotype was seen more than once but under ten times. A much larger clone lies a single base off, so this may be a read error. The CDR3 does not close with the conserved phenylalanine or tryptophan, likely indicating a read error. The chain combines TRBV6-5 with TRBJ2-7; D perhaps matches TRBD1 (5 bases). The germline V and J ends were trimmed by 6 bases and 4 bases, with 19 bases remaining between them. Germline CDR1 is MNHEY and CDR2 is SVGAGI. The CDR3 runs 15 residues. The CDR3 DNA reads TGTGCCAGCAGCCCCTCCCAGGGTTCTGGTTACGAGCAGTACTAC. This codes for CASSPSQGSGYEQYY.

In regard to this clonotype: A much more abundant neighbour one base away suggests this may be a read error. The CDR3 bases are TGTGCCAGCAGTGAAAACAGGGTTAGTGCGCAGTTCTTC. This gives the protein CASSENRVSAQFF. The chain recombines TRBV6-1 with TRBJ2-1, with D perhaps TRBD1 (6 bases). This CDR3 is 13 amino acids long. CDR1 and CDR2 from the germline V gene are MNHNS and SASEGT. Trimming cost V 2 bases and J 12 bases, with 14 bases left between them.

V gene TRBV7-3 combines with J gene TRBJ2-3, with TRBD2 matching over 8 bases. CDR3 length: 15 amino acids. Germline V gene data show CDR1 as SGHTA and CDR2 as FQGTGA. V was pared by 5 bases and J by 2 bases, with 6 bases of the junction left unmatched. CDR3: CASSPAGEHTDTQYF. In DNA, the CDR3 is TGTGCCAGCAGCCCAGCGGGAGAACACACAGATACGCAGTATTTT.